This record covers a single T cell receptor (beta chain). Its matching antigen is unknown. This sample is part of a study of STAT5B mutations in CD4+ large granular lymphocyte leukemia. The survey-level immunoSEQ assay was used. Profiling relied on immunoSEQ multiplex PCR, and the TCRdb table lists in-frame clones only, not all of them. The table shows 20,000 or so clones, with more than 75% occurring only once. Germline CDR1 reads LNHNV; CDR2 reads YYDKDF (reference sequence). The CDR3 length is 16 residues. The trim removed 3 bases at V and 5 bases at J, leaving 8 bases unmatched. Findings and limits, study-wide: No patients shared main leukemic clonotypes, though roughly 27% appeared at low frequency elsewhere. Data were not HLA-matched across samples.

The V gene is TRBV15, the J gene TRBJ2-1; TRBD2 matches 9 bases. The sequenced material came from CD4+ T cells from blood buffy coats. The clonotype originates from a human donor in good health. In nucleotides, the CDR3 is TGTGCCACCAGCAGGCTAGCGGGACCGCAAGACAATGAGCAGTTCTTC. Residues: CATSRLAGPQDNEQFF.